This T cell receptor (beta chain) was observed in a study of shared clonotypes between healthy human individuals. Study overall: Each donor contributed plates that comprised three CD4 naive, three CD4 memory, two CD8 naive and one CD8 memory. The study, taken as a whole, reports: The researchers took only blood, and tissue repertoires probably look different. Naive subsets typically showed greater estimated richness than memory subsets.

Trimming took off 5 bases at V and 8 bases at J, with 15 bases between the two ends. The V gene's germline CDR1 is SEHNR and CDR2 FQNEAQ (reference sequence). The CDR3 is 13 residues long. Authors' processing steps: Because ImmunoSEQ provided only junction sequences with no quality scores, the filtering differed. Repertoires were generated with immunoSEQ multiplex PCR, while TCRdb's copy carries only in-frame clones and drops some. Clone size and the V and J calls come from that table; the DNA yielded D and trimming. The data contain approximately 340,000 clones, about 74% of them singletons. Note on this clone: Its antigen remains unknown.

This sequence joins TRBV7-9 and TRBJ1-2; D not resolved. The clonotype originates from a man aged 30-40 years in good health. The sample was memory CD4+ T cells sorted from blood. Subset specified: CD45RA-negative fraction. The CDR3 nucleotides read TGTGCCAGCAGCCAAGGCGGGGAACGGGGCTACACCTTC. Its translation is CASSQGGERGYTF. Based on the CDR3 plus reference TRBV7-9 and TRBJ1-2, the full variable domain is DTGVSQNPRHKITKRGQNVTFRCDPISEHNRLYWYRQTLGQGPEFLTYFQNEAQLEKSRLLSDRFSAERPKGSFSTLEIQRTEQGDSAMYLCASSQGGERGYTFGSGTRLTVV.